The 9 T cell receptor beta chains below all came from one sample that was sequenced in a study of monozygotic twins with inflammatory bowel disease. TCRdb reprocessed the 5' RACE reads and keeps a single row for each CDR3 protein, giving no DNA. Listed are fewer than 200,000 distinct CDR3 sequences; 2.4% falls within the top ten. Sequencing was performed on blood. The source is a human donor with ulcerative colitis or Crohn's disease, or a healthy co-twin of an affected twin (not recorded which).

V usage is TRBV5-1 and J usage is TRBJ1-4. The V gene's germline CDR1 is SGHRS and CDR2 YFSETQ. The CDR3 is made up of 14 amino acids. The CDR3 protein is CASSLERQNEKLFF.

The chain combines TRBV7-9 with TRBJ1-2. The CDR3 is made up of 13 amino acids. CDR1 SEHNR and CDR2 FQNEAQ come from the germline V gene (reference sequence). The CDR3 spells CASSSQADYGYTF. Variable domain in full (rest from reference TRBV7-9 and TRBJ1-2): DTGVSQNPRHKITKRGQNVTFRCDPISEHNRLYWYRQTLGQGPEFLTYFQNEAQLEKSRLLSDRFSAERPKGSFSTLEIQRTEQGDSAMYLCASSSQADYGYTFGSGTRLTVV.

This chain joins TRBV3-1 and TRBJ1-1. The CDR3 length is 14 residues. Germline V gene sequence: CDR1 LGHDT, CDR2 YNNKEL (reference sequence). The CDR3 reads CASSQDGVNTEAFF.

V usage is TRBV19 and J usage is TRBJ1-1; as DNA is missing, the TRBD1 call by TCRdb cannot be tested. CDR1 is LNHDA, CDR2 SQIVND, per germline (reference sequence). The CDR3 has 15 amino acids. CDR3 region: CASSPEPQGNTEAFF.

This chain uses TRBV14 with TRBJ2-5. Germline loops: CDR1 SGHDN, CDR2 FVKESK. The CDR3 has 14 amino acids. The CDR3 here is CASSQGRWGETQYF.

The chain joins TRBV7-9 to TRBJ2-7; TCRdb designates TRBD2, a call that cannot be tested without DNA. Germline V CDR1 and CDR2: SEHNR, FQNEAQ (reference sequence). The CDR3 spans 14 residues. CDR3 in amino acids: CASSLTSGGYEQYF.

The chain uses TRBV27 and TRBJ2-5; TCRdb outputs TRBD1, but without DNA this stays unchecked. Germline loops: CDR1 MNHEY, CDR2 SMNVEV (reference sequence). The CDR3 consists of 13 residues. The CDR3 spells CASSPWTQETQYF.

The chain has TRBV28 and TRBJ2-5; TCRdb selects TRBD1, and the lack of DNA leaves this call unchecked. The length of the CDR3 is 14 residues. Germline-derived CDR1 and CDR2 are MDHEN and SYDVKM. CDR3 in amino acids: CASTVTGGQETQYF.

The chain is built from TRBV27 and TRBJ1-3; TCRdb names TRBD1, which stays unverified in the absence of DNA. The CDR3 contains 13 residues. Germline V CDR1 and CDR2: MNHEY, SMNVEV (reference sequence). CDR3 protein: CASSYRAGNTIYF.